Sequencing of this T cell receptor beta chain was carried out in a study of spatial heterogeneity in lung cancer. Overall study results and limits: In tumors, expanded intratumoral alpha and beta TCR counts tracked mutation counts.

Time point: sample taken at primary tumor resection. The authors sequenced whole RNA from tumor, nontumor lung or frozen PBMC without sorting. The CDR3 contains 11 residues. From germline, CDR1 is SQVTM and CDR2 ANQGSEA. V lost 5 bases and J lost 5, with 7 bases in between. MiXCR, applied by TCRdb to the 5' RACE reads, yields one record per CDR3 protein. The repertoire holds 400 or so distinct CDR3 sequences, roughly 22% seen once, with around a sixth in the top ten. This clonotype has a handful of counts. As yet, its antigen is unknown. Since the library was made to target alpha chains, this beta chain is a stray read and its abundance is not meaningful.

The rearrangement uses TRBV29-1 and TRBJ2-1; D possibly corresponds to TRBD2 (6 bases). The TCR sequence derives from a male donor with early-stage non-small cell lung cancer. Sequencing was performed on lung tumor tissue, taken at surgery. The CDR3 here is CSVRTNNEQFF. CDR3 nucleotide sequence: TGCAGCGTTCGGACTAACAATGAGCAGTTCTTC.